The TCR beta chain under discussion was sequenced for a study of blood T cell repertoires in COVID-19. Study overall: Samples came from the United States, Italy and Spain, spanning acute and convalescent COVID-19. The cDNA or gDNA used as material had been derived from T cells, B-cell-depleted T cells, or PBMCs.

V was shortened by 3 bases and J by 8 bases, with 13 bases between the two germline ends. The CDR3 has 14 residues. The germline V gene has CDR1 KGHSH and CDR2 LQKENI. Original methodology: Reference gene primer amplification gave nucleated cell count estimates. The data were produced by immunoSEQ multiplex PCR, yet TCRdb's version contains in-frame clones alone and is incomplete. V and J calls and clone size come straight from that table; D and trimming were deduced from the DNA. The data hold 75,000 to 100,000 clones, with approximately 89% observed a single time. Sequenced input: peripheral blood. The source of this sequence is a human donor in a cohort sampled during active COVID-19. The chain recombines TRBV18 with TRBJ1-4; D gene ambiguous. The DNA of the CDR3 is TGTGCCAGCTCACCGACTCTCACGGGAGAAAAACTGTTTTTT. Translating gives CASSPTLTGEKLFF.